This T cell receptor beta chain was obtained from a study of cytotoxic CD8 clonotypes in ibrutinib-treated CLL. Using immunoSEQ multiplex PCR, the repertoire was profiled, and TCRdb retains in-frame clones only, with some absent. The sample yields about 20,000 clones, about 68% seen once. A note on this clone: The antigen is undetermined.

Study observations and caveats: For progressing versus sustained-remission patients, sampling times were not the same.

This clonotype was obtained from a human donor with chronic lymphocytic leukemia. Sequencing was performed on PBMCs, taken before ibrutinib treatment.

CDR3: CASSPAFNTEAFF. CDR3 nucleotides: TGTGCCAGCTCACCAGCTTTTAACACTGAAGCTTTCTTT. The J gene is TRBJ1-1, the V gene TRBV18; D is unclear. V was clipped by 2 bases and J by 2 bases, with 6 bases between them. Germline CDR1 and CDR2: KGHSH and LQKENI. This CDR3 region has 13 residues.